This T cell receptor (beta chain) was profiled in a study of breast tumors, draining lymph nodes, adjacent tissues. In TCRdb, the multiplex PCR reads were re-called with MiXCR into one record per CDR3 protein. This sample has about 130,000 distinct CDR3 sequences, with 20% to 25% found just once. Of note for this clonotype: A single base separates this from a much larger clone, so it may be a read error.

Breast cancer patients provided tissue from their axillary draining lymph nodes. This clonotype was obtained from a female donor with breast cancer. Some clones in this sample may be carry-over from other donors' samples. Material: axillary lymph node tissue.

The CDR3 DNA sequence: TGTGCCAGCAGTCCATCAGGGACAGAAACCTACTTTAACTCACCCCTCTACTTT. Protein product: CASSPSGTETYFNSPLYF. V gene TRBV27 combines with J gene TRBJ1-6, with 7 bases aligning to TRBD1. Germline lookup yields CDR1 MNHEY and CDR2 SMNVEV (reference sequence). This CDR3 contains 18 residues.